Given below is one T cell receptor beta chain in context. This entry belongs to a study of cytomegalovirus exposure and HLA in healthy donors. A multiplex PCR was run with 60 Vbeta primers and 13 Jbeta primers. Sequenced by immunoSEQ multiplex PCR; TCRdb stores in-frame clones only, minus some. This table has about 160,000 clones, 84% appearing once. The CDR3 runs to 16 residues. V was cut by 1 base and J by 4 bases, with 16 bases left in between. Germline lookup yields CDR1 SGDLS and CDR2 YYNGEE. The sequence was obtained from a man aged 50 or older in good health and CMV-seropositive. The rearrangement joins TRBV9 to TRBJ2-3; possible D gene TRBD2, 6 bases. The specimen sequenced was PBMCs. For the CDR3, the DNA is TGTGCCAGCAGCGTAATGGCGGGAACCCCCGCAGATACGCAGTATTTT. As protein: CASSVMAGTPADTQYF.